These 17 T cell receptor beta chains originate from one sample sequenced in a study of molecular identifiers for immune sequencing clone quantification. A single record per CDR3 protein comes from TCRdb applying MiXCR to the PCR reads. Found here are about 65,000 distinct CDR3 sequences, around 17% of them singletons; the top ten hold roughly 1.5%. Sequencing was carried out using naive CD8+ T cells from blood, with Jurkat cell RNA spiked in. This sample's subset: FACS-sorted CD8+CD4-CCR7+CD45RA+ naive T cells. The receptors come from a human donor in good health. Some libraries in this study had Jurkat cell RNA spiked in.

Notes on this clonotype: A much larger clone is a single base away; this may be a read error. The chain couples TRBV6-5 to TRBJ1-2; D is unresolved. The CDR3 runs 13 residues. The V end was cut by 3 bases, the J end by 7 bases, with 12 bases between. Germline V CDR1 and CDR2: MNHEY, SVGAGI. CDR3 protein: CASSYRGMSGYTF. The CDR3 region has the DNA TGTGCCAGCAGTTATCGGGGAATGAGTGGCTACACCTTC.

This clonotype was recorded at least ten times. The V gene is TRBV12-5, the J gene TRBJ2-1; D gene unclear. V was cut by 3 bases and J by 4 bases, with 7 bases left in between. CDR1 is LGHNT and CDR2 is FRNRAP in the germline V gene. This CDR3 region has 13 residues. CDR3 nucleotides: TGTGCTAGTGGTTTTGGCCCGTACAATGAGCAGTTCTTC. Its protein is CASGFGPYNEQFF.

This clonotype was seen more than once but under ten times. A read error may produce the germline difference seen at one junction end. V gene TRBV3-1 combines with J gene TRBJ1-2; the D is unclear. CDR1 LGHDT and CDR2 YNNKEL come from the germline V gene (reference sequence). This CDR3 comprises 15 residues. DNA for the CDR3: TGTGCCGGCAGCCAAAAGTGGAAACCTAACTATGGCTACACCTTC. Residues: CAGSQKWKPNYGYTF.

Details on this clonotype: Being one base from a much bigger clone, this may be a read error. The chain joins TRBV6-1 to TRBJ1-2; D call uncertain. CDR1 and CDR2 from the germline V gene are MNHNS and SASEGT. The CDR3 spans 13 residues. DNA for the CDR3: TGTGCCAGCACCGGCACGAGCTCCTATGGCCACACCTTC. As protein: CASTGTSSYGHTF.

There are many counts of this clonotype. The chain couples TRBV4-1 to TRBJ2-7; TRBD1 agrees at 7 bases. After removal of 4 bases from V and 3 bases from J, the junction contained 6 bases not matched to a gene. Germline V gene lookup returns CDR1 MGHRA and CDR2 YSYEKL. The CDR3 totals 14 residues. The CDR3 nucleotides are TGCGCCAGCAGCCCGAGGGGGCAAGACTACGAGCAGTACTTC. Its translation is CASSPRGQDYEQYF.

This clonotype was detected ten times or more. The gene calls are TRBV7-9 and TRBJ2-5; D may be TRBD1 (6 bases). CDR3 length: 15 amino acids. CDR1 is SEHNR, CDR2 FQNEAQ, per germline (reference sequence). Trimming removed 5 bases from V and 1 base from J, with 14 bases in between. The CDR3 DNA sequence: TGTGCCAGCAGCGCACAAACAGGGTTCCAAGAGACCCAGTACTTC. Its translation: CASSAQTGFQETQYF.

This clonotype was counted at least ten times. The chain has TRBV4-1 and TRBJ2-7; weak D call: TRBD1 (6 bases). Between the trimmed V and J ends, which lost 8 bases and 3 bases, there was a span of 14 bases. CDR1 is MGHRA and CDR2 is YSYEKL in the germline V gene. The CDR3 consists of 13 residues. CDR3 sequence: CASGWDKDYEQYF. The DNA of the CDR3 is TGCGCCAGCGGTTGGGACAAGGACTACGAGCAGTACTTC.

This clonotype was seen a few times. This chain uses TRBV29-1 with TRBJ2-1, with TRBD2 as a possible D gene (5 bases). The length of the CDR3 is 12 residues. In germline, CDR1 is SQVTM, CDR2 ANQGSEA. Trimming stripped 4 bases from V and 8 bases from J, with 12 bases between. CDR3 amino acids: CSVVGSAHEQFF. The CDR3 bases are TGCAGCGTTGTAGGTAGCGCCCATGAGCAGTTCTTC.

There are many counts of this clonotype. DNA of the CDR3: TGTGCCTGGAGTTTGGGGTGGTTGGGCGAGCAGTACTTC. Translating gives CAWSLGWLGEQYF. The chain carries TRBV30 and TRBJ2-7; no firm D call. CDR3 length: 13 amino acids. V lost 2 bases, J lost 6 bases, and 14 bases lay in between. Germline V CDR1 and CDR2: GTSNPN, SVGIG (reference sequence).

A remark on this clonotype: A single base separates this from a much larger clone, so it may be a read error. V is TRBV6-6 and J is TRBJ2-7; D gene unclear. There are 12 residues in the CDR3. V dropped 8 bases and J dropped 1 base, with 9 bases sitting between them. Per the germline V gene, CDR1 is MNHNY and CDR2 is SVGAGI (reference sequence). CDR3 sequence (DNA): TGTGCCAGCGGTCTCCCATCCTACGAGCAGTACTTC. Protein product: CASGLPSYEQYF.

At least ten counts were recorded for this clonotype. This chain links TRBV7-2 with TRBJ2-7; the D call may be TRBD1 or TRBD2 (6 bases each). The CDR3 is made up of 18 amino acids. Trimming cost V 3 bases and J 4 bases, with 25 bases left between them. From germline, CDR1 is SGHTA and CDR2 FQGNSA. CDR3 amino acids: CASSFYMSRGAREYEQYF. Here the CDR3 DNA reads TGTGCCAGCAGCTTTTACATGTCGAGGGGGGCCCGAGAGTACGAGCAGTACTTC.

Concerning this clonotype itself: A read error is possible here, since a much larger clone lies one base away. The chain employs TRBV20-1 and TRBJ2-7; D gene unclear. V was clipped by 5 bases and J by 1 base, with 15 bases between them. This CDR3 has 14 amino acids. Germline V lookup: CDR1 DFQATT, CDR2 SNEGSKA (reference sequence). The CDR3 DNA follows: TGCAGTGCTTCAGAACAGTCGCTTTCCTACGAGCAGTACTTC. This encodes CSASEQSLSYEQYF.

A word on this clonotype: This may arise from a read error, as a much more abundant clone is one base away. The conserved closing phenylalanine or tryptophan is absent in this CDR3, likely reflecting a read error. J is TRBJ1-5 and V is TRBV27; 7 bases align to TRBD1. The germline V gene encodes CDR1 MNHEY and CDR2 SMNVEV (reference sequence). CDR3 length equals 14 residues. The ends lost 5 bases at V and 4 bases at J; junction bases unmatched: 5. The DNA of the CDR3 is TGTGCCAGCAGTAAGTCAGGGGGAAATCAGCCCCAGCATCTT. As protein: CASSKSGGNQPQHL.

For this clonotype: A much larger clone sits a single nucleotide away, making a read error possible. J is TRBJ2-7 and V is TRBV27; 10 bases map to TRBD1. The CDR3 loop spans 13 amino acids. CDR1 and CDR2 (germline): MNHEY, SMNVEV (reference sequence). The CDR3 region has the DNA TGTGCCAGCAGCCCGGACAGGGGGAACGAGCAGTGCTTC. Translating it yields CASSPDRGNEQCF.

The table lists this clonotype with many counts. The CDR3 DNA is TGTGCCAGCAGCGTGTGGGACATATCCACAGATACGCAGTATTTT. It is translated as CASSVWDISTDTQYF. The V and J genes are TRBV9 and TRBJ2-3, with a tentative D call TRBD1 (6 bases). CDR3 length equals 15 residues. CDR1 and CDR2 from the germline V gene are SGDLS and YYNGEE. The V gene lost 2 bases and the J gene lost 2 bases, with 12 bases spanning the gap. Filled out from reference TRBV9 and TRBJ2-3, the complete variable domain reads DSGVTQTPKHLITATGQRVTLRCSPRSGDLSVYWYQQSLDQGLQFLIQYYNGEERAKGNILERFSAQQFPDLHSELNLSSLELGDSALYFCASSVWDISTDTQYFGPGTRLTVL.

At least ten counts were recorded for this clonotype. The V gene is TRBV7-8, the J gene TRBJ2-3, with D uncertain. The V gene's germline CDR1 is SGHVS and CDR2 FQNEAQ. This CDR3 contains 16 residues. The V end was cut by 0 bases, the J end by 5 bases, with 15 bases between. The CDR3 nucleotides read TGTGCCAGCAGCTTAGCGCTCTTGGGGTCACGAGATACGCAGTATTTT. It translates to CASSLALLGSRDTQYF.

This clonotype appeared many times. The chain recombines TRBV27 with TRBJ2-5; the match to TRBD1 covers 10 bases. Germline trimming cut 3 bases from V and 5 bases from J; bases unmatched to any gene: 3. The length of the CDR3 is 14 residues. Germline CDR1 and CDR2: MNHEY and SMNVEV (reference sequence). The CDR3 nucleotides are TGTGCCAGCAGTTTGACAGGGGGCGGGGAGACCCAGTACTTC. Translation gives CASSLTGGGETQYF.